The entry below describes one T cell receptor (beta chain). The target antigen is unknown. Looked up from germline, CDR1 is MGHRA and CDR2 is YSYEKL. Trimming pared 1 base from V and 1 base from J, leaving 13 bases between. The CDR3 contains 16 residues. This sample was included in a study of cytomegalovirus exposure and HLA in healthy donors. About the research overall: Genotyping showed roughly 77% of roughly 400 donors falling in the Caucasian-associated ancestry cluster.

Vbeta (60) and Jbeta (13) primers were used in the PCR. Using immunoSEQ multiplex PCR, the repertoire was profiled, and TCRdb retains in-frame clones only, with some absent. This table holds 150,000 to 200,000 clones, about 85% found once. Findings and caveats of the study: Later findings reportedly placed an Asian-associated ancestry cluster below the approximately 700-donor mean for N-insertions.

This receptor was obtained from a man between 18 and 29 years old in good health and CMV-seronegative. The V and J genes are TRBV4-1 and TRBJ1-1; D remains unclear. The specimen sequenced was PBMCs. The CDR3 protein is CASSQGRSFGNTEAFF. The CDR3 DNA follows: TGCGCCAGCAGCCAAGGTCGGTCGTTTGGGAACACTGAAGCTTTCTTT.